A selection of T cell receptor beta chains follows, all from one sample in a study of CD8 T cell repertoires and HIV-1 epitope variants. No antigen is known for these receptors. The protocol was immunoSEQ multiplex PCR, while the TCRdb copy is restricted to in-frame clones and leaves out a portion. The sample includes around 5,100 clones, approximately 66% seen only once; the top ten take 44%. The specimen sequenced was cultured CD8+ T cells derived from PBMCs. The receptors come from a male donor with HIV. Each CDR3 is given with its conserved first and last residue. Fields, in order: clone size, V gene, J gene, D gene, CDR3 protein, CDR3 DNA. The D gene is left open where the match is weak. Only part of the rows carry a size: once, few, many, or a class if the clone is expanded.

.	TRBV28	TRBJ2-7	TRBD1	CASSQGQIYEQYF	TGTGCCAGCAGTCAGGGACAGATCTACGAGCAGTACTTC
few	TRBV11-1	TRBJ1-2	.	CASSFQGDGYTF	TGTGCCAGCAGCTTTCAGGGAGACGGCTACACCTTC
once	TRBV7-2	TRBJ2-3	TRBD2	CASSRSASGRGGTDTQYF	TGTGCCAGCAGCCGATCGGCTAGCGGGAGGGGGGGCACAGATACGCAGTATTTT
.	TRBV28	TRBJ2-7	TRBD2	CATRRGIYEQYF	TGTGCCACCCGGCGGGGGATCTACGAGCAGTACTTC
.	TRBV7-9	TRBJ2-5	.	CASRYRETQYF	TGTGCCAGCAGGTATAGGGAGACCCAGTACTTC
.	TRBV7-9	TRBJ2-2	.	CASSLGVGAGELFF	TGTGCCAGCAGCTTGGGGGTTGGGGCCGGGGAGCTGTTTTTT
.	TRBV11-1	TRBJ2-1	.	CASSQMRIPVTYNEQFF	TGTGCCAGCAGTCAAATGAGAATTCCCGTAACCTACAATGAGCAGTTCTTC
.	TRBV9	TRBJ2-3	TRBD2	CASRQGLADTDTQYF	TGTGCCAGCAGACAAGGACTAGCGGACACAGATACGCAGTATTTT
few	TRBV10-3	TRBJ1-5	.	CAISEQNQPQHF	TGTGCCATCAGTGAGCAGAACCAGCCCCAGCATTTT
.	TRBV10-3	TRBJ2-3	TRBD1	CAISEAGQGVTDTQYF	TGTGCCATCAGTGAGGCGGGACAGGGAGTGACAGATACGCAGTATTTT
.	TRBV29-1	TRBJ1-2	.	CSVVILSANYGYTF	TGCAGCGTTGTCATCCTATCAGCTAACTATGGCTACACCTTC
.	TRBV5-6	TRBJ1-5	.	CASSLGGGSGQPQHF	TGTGCCAGCAGCTTGGGAGGGGGGAGCGGACAGCCCCAGCATTTT
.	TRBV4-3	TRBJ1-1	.	CASSPGMNTEAFF	TGCGCCAGCAGCCCGGGGATGAACACTGAAGCTTTCTTT
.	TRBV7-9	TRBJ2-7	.	CASSSTVAYEQYF	TGTGCCAGCAGCTCGACAGTGGCCTACGAGCAGTACTTC
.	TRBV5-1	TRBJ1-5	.	CASKSQPQHF	TGCGCCAGCAAAAGCCAGCCCCAGCATTTT
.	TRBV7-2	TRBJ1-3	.	CASSLEWEAGNTIYF	TGTGCCAGCAGCTTAGAATGGGAGGCTGGAAACACCATATATTTT
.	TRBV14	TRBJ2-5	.	CASSQGGLTGSETQYF	TGTGCCAGCAGCCAAGGAGGGCTAACGGGATCCGAGACCCAGTACTTC
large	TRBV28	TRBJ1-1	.	CATFPTGSNTEAFF	TGTGCCACCTTTCCGACAGGCTCGAACACTGAAGCTTTCTTT
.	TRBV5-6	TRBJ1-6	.	CASSLRAGNPMPYNSPLHF	TGTGCCAGCAGCTTGCGTGCGGGCAATCCCATGCCCTATAATTCACCCCTCCACTTT
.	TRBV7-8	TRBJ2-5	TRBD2	CASSPQVSGSKTQYF	TGTGCCAGCAGCCCCCAGGTTAGCGGGAGTAAGACCCAGTACTTC
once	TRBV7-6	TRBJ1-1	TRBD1	CASSRGTGGMNTEAFF	TGTGCCAGCAGCCGAGGGACAGGGGGGATGAACACTGAAGCTTTCTTT
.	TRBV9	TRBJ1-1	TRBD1	CASSLTGGNTEAFF	TGTGCCAGCAGCTTGACAGGGGGAAACACTGAAGCTTTCTTT
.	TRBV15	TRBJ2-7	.	CATSLERGSAYEQYF	TGTGCCACCAGCCTTGAACGAGGGTCCGCCTACGAGCAGTACTTC
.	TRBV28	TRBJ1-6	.	CASSPTLWDNSPLHF	TGTGCCAGCAGTCCGACTTTGTGGGATAATTCACCCCTCCACTTT
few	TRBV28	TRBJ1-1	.	CASSFQGQKDTEAFF	TGTGCCAGCAGTTTTCAGGGGCAGAAGGACACTGAAGCTTTCTTT
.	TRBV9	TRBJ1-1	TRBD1	CASSGRQGLTEAFF	TGTGCCAGCAGCGGCAGACAGGGGTTAACTGAAGCTTTCTTT
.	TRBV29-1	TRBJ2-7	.	CSVGSGFYEQYF	TGCAGCGTCGGGAGTGGGTTCTACGAGCAGTACTTC
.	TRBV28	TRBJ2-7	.	CAIGGGTYEQYF	TGTGCCATCGGGGGCGGGACCTACGAGCAGTACTTC
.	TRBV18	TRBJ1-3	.	CASSRQVRAGNTIYF	TGTGCCAGCTCACGCCAAGTCAGGGCTGGAAACACCATATATTTT